This T cell receptor beta chain was captured by sequencing in a study of Ad26.COV2.S vaccination and SARS-CoV-2 variants. As to treatment: around 19 received Ad26.COV2.S at low or high dose, single or two shots; roughly 5 received placebo; per-sample allocation not given. Samples were taken on day 63 after the first vaccine or placebo injection. Trimming pared 0 bases from V and 10 bases from J, leaving 9 bases between. The CDR3 is 11 residues long. Germline CDR1 DFQATT, CDR2 SNEGSKA (reference sequence). Study-wide results and caveats: After vaccination, reports described spike-specific CD8+ and CD4+ T cell responses as showing substantial breadth.

Profiling relied on immunoSEQ multiplex PCR, and the TCRdb table lists in-frame clones only, not all of them. The sample lists just over 350,000 clones, roughly 81% occurring once. This clone was picked up one time. Its target is unknown. This receptor was obtained from a person aged 18 to 59 who received the Ad26.COV2.S COVID-19 vaccine or a placebo. The chain recombines TRBV20-1 with TRBJ1-1; D uncertain. The sequences come from peripheral blood, collected in a trial of Ad26.COV2.S vaccine versus placebo. The CDR3 protein is CSARDRVGAFF. The CDR3 coding sequence is TGCAGTGCTAGAGACCGGGTTGGAGCTTTCTTT.